This T cell receptor (beta chain) comes out of a study of T cells in tuberculosis. Germline V gene data show CDR1 as MGHDK and CDR2 as SYGVNS. Trimming cost V 6 bases and J 2 bases, with 25 bases left between them. This CDR3 has 18 amino acids. Sequencing used immunoSEQ multiplex PCR; TCRdb keeps in-frame clones, though not all of them. This table holds about 43,000 clones, 95% found once. The source is a donor between 5 and 29 years old with latent tuberculosis or without tuberculosis infection. The chain links TRBV25-1 to TRBJ2-5; a possible D gene is TRBD2 (7 bases). Sequencing was performed on PBMCs. Here the CDR3 reads CASSNGGRGTATQETQYF. CDR3 DNA sequence: TGTGCCAGCAGCAACGGGGGGCGGGGTACGGCCACTCAAGAGACCCAGTACTTC.